One sample yielded the 32 T cell receptor beta chains listed below, sequenced in a study of T-cell memory formation after mild COVID-19. TCRdb ran MiXCR on the 5' RACE reads and lists one entry per CDR3 protein. The repertoire holds about 310,000 distinct CDR3 sequences, with more than 15% as singletons. Sequenced material: PBMCs or a T cell subset sorted from them (not recorded which). The receptors come from a man between 18 and 29 years old who had mild COVID-19 (a few samples of this study predate the infection). Cell type and time point are not known.

The chain combines TRBV7-2 with TRBJ2-3; D unclear. Germline CDR1 is SGHTA and CDR2 is FQGNSA. The CDR3 sequence is 13 residues long. V lost 5 bases to trimming and J lost 6 bases, with 12 bases between them. CDR3 in amino acids: CASSRASEDTQYF. In nucleotides, the CDR3 is TGTGCCAGCAGCCGAGCGAGCGAGGATACGCAGTATTTT.

In this sample, this clonotype turned up many times. This chain links TRBV29-1 with TRBJ1-1; D unclear. Germline CDR1 reads SQVTM; CDR2 reads ANQGSEA. This CDR3 contains 13 residues. Between the trimmed V and J ends, which lost 6 bases and 0 bases, there was a span of 11 bases. The CDR3 sequence is CSVELRMNTEAFF. CDR3 coding DNA: TGCAGCGTAGAACTTCGGATGAACACTGAAGCTTTCTTT.

Ten or more counts support this clonotype. The chain couples TRBV12-3 or TRBV12-4 to TRBJ2-7, with a tentative D call TRBD1 (6 bases). V lost 7 bases, J lost 6 bases, and 16 bases lay in between. This CDR3 comprises 13 residues. The CDR3 sequence: CASTRGRIGEQYF. CDR3 coding DNA: TGTGCCAGCACCAGGGGAAGAATTGGCGAGCAGTACTTC.

The J gene is TRBJ2-1, the V gene TRBV11-2; 8 bases align to TRBD1. This CDR3 comprises 16 residues. Germline CDR1 SGHAT, CDR2 FQNNGV. J gave up 13 bases and V 3 bases, and 17 bases lay outside the gene matches. In nucleotides, the CDR3 is TGTGCCAGCAGCTTTGGGACAGGCCCAGACCAGGGGGAACAGTTCTTC. Its translation is CASSFGTGPDQGEQFF.

The genes are TRBV28 and TRBJ1-6; D gene ambiguous. V lost 6 bases and J 0 bases, leaving 9 bases between the germline ends. Per germline, CDR1 MDHEN and CDR2 SYDVKM. The CDR3 is 15 residues long. CDR3 loop: CASSSRFSYNSPLHF. CDR3 bases: TGTGCCAGCAGCTCCAGGTTCTCCTATAATTCACCCCTCCACTTT. The variable domain in full, completed from reference TRBV28 and TRBJ1-6, reads DVKVTQSSRYLVKRTGEKVFLECVQDMDHENMFWYRQDPGLGLRLIYFSYDVKMKEKGDIPEGYSVSREKKERFSLILESASTNQTSMYLCASSSRFSYNSPLHFGNGTRLTVT.

The chain combines TRBV7-2 with TRBJ1-2, with D unclear. The V end was cut by 4 bases, the J end by 7 bases, with 13 bases between. The CDR3 contains 13 residues. Germline-derived CDR1 and CDR2 are SGHTA and FQGNSA. The CDR3 nucleotides are TGTGCCAGCAGCTCCAACATCCCCCTTGGCTACACCTTC. Its protein is CASSSNIPLGYTF.

This clonotype was seen many times. The chain links TRBV18 to TRBJ2-7; TRBD2 might be the D (6 bases). This CDR3 region has 13 residues. CDR1 KGHSH and CDR2 LQKENI come from the germline V gene. The CDR3 protein is CASSPTGGYEQYV. The CDR3 nucleotides read TGCGCCAGCAGCCCCACCGGGGGCTACGAGCAGTACGTC.

This clonotype was found many times. The rearrangement joins TRBV6-2 or TRBV6-3 to TRBJ2-1; 7 nucleotides line up with TRBD2. Germline assignment: CDR1 MNHEY and CDR2 SVGEGT. The ends lost 5 bases at V and 3 bases at J; junction bases unmatched: 1. The CDR3 is 13 amino acids. CDR3 sequence (DNA): TGTGCCAGCAGTCCGGGGGGCTACAATGAGCAGTTCTTC. Its translation: CASSPGGYNEQFF.

The chain has TRBV5-1 and TRBJ2-3, with 7 positions matching TRBD1. Germline loops: CDR1 SGHRS, CDR2 YFSETQ. The V and J ends lost 4 bases and 3 bases, in that order; junction bases with no gene match: 5. The CDR3 runs to 14 residues. In nucleotides, the CDR3 is TGCGCCAGCAGCGTAGCACAGGGGACAGATACGCAGTATTTT. Translation gives CASSVAQGTDTQYF.

The chain is built from TRBV9 and TRBJ2-1; TRBD2 matches at 7 bases. The CDR3 extends over 15 amino acids. Germline CDR1 reads SGDLS; CDR2 reads YYNGEE. The ends lost 3 bases at V and 4 bases at J; junction bases unmatched: 7. In DNA, the CDR3 is TGTGCCAGCAGCGAGGCGTCGGGGGGTTACAATGAGCAGTTCTTC. It encodes CASSEASGGYNEQFF.

The genes are TRBV6-6 and TRBJ2-3; D is unclear. The CDR3 contains 12 residues. CDR1 and CDR2 (germline): MNHNY, SVGAGI (reference sequence). The V and J ends lost 5 bases and 5 bases respectively, with 8 bases between them. This CDR3 is CASSEGIDTQYF. The CDR3 DNA reads TGTGCCAGCAGTGAAGGCATAGATACGCAGTATTTT.

The table lists this clonotype with a few counts. The chain joins TRBV11-3 to TRBJ2-4; D possibly corresponds to TRBD1 (6 bases). This CDR3 has 15 residues. The V end lost 5 bases, the J end lost 2 bases, and 13 bases lay between the germline ends. Germline values: CDR1 SGHNT, CDR2 YENEEA. DNA of the CDR3: TGTGCCAGCAGCCCCTCCCAGGGGCCCAAAAACATTCAGTACTTC. Translating gives CASSPSQGPKNIQYF. Combining the CDR3 with reference TRBV11-3 and TRBJ2-4 gives the whole variable domain EAGVVQSPRYKIIEKKQPVAFWCNPISGHNTLYWYLQNLGQGPELLIRYENEEAVDDSQLPKDRFSAERLKGVDSTLKIQPAELGDSAVYLCASSPSQGPKNIQYFGAGTRLSVL.

This clonotype turned up a few times. The chain recombines TRBV5-1 with TRBJ2-1, with TRBD1 matching over 8 bases. Germline V gene lookup returns CDR1 SGHRS and CDR2 YFSETQ. V lost 0 bases to trimming and J lost 10 bases; unmatched junction nucleotides: 9. CDR3 length: 15 residues. DNA for the CDR3: TGCGCCAGCAGCTTGGCAGGGGGCTGGGGCCGAGAGCAGTTCTTC. Amino acids: CASSLAGGWGREQFF.

There are a few counts of this clonotype. The chain uses TRBV7-2 and TRBJ1-2; a weak D match, TRBD1 (5 bases). V gave up 1 base and J gave up 2 bases, with 11 bases separating them. Germline V CDR1 and CDR2: SGHTA, FQGNSA. The CDR3 runs to 15 residues. CDR3 DNA: TGTGCCAGCAGCTTAGTCCGGGGGACCAACTATGGCTACACCTTC. Encoded protein: CASSLVRGTNYGYTF.

V usage is TRBV3-1 and J usage is TRBJ2-5; 7 bases match TRBD1. The trim removed 3 bases at V and 4 bases at J, leaving 5 bases unmatched. The CDR3 runs 14 residues. Germline V gives CDR1 LGHDT, CDR2 YNNKEL (reference sequence). The CDR3 coding sequence is TGTGCCAGCAGCCAGACCGAGGGGGCAGAGACCCAGTACTTC. Residues: CASSQTEGAETQYF.

This clonotype has just a few counts. The rearrangement links TRBV6-5 to TRBJ2-1; D tentatively fits TRBD1 or TRBD2 (5 bases each). V lost 6 bases and J 7 bases, leaving 16 bases between the germline ends. CDR3 size: 14 residues. In germline, CDR1 is MNHEY, CDR2 SVGAGI. The CDR3 coding sequence is TGTGCCAGCAGCCTAGCCCACAGGAAAAATGAGCAGTTCTTC. It codes for CASSLAHRKNEQFF.

The table lists this clonotype with a count of one. The V call is TRBV20-1, the J call TRBJ1-5, with D tentatively TRBD1 (6 bases). V lost 0 bases and J 8 bases, leaving 14 bases between the germline ends. This CDR3 is 14 amino acids long. Germline V gene lookup returns CDR1 DFQATT and CDR2 SNEGSKA (reference sequence). CDR3 bases: TGCAGTGCTAGAGATCTCTGGGGGCTTGAGCCCCAGCATTTT. Its translation: CSARDLWGLEPQHF.

J is TRBJ1-2 and V is TRBV11-2; the D is unclear. Looked up from germline, CDR1 is SGHAT and CDR2 is FQNNGV. CDR3 size: 14 residues. Trimming left V 4 bases short and J 3 bases short, with 12 bases between. DNA for the CDR3: TGTGCCAGCAGCTGGACCCCAGCGGACTATGGCTACACCTTC. It specifies CASSWTPADYGYTF.

The chain joins TRBV15 to TRBJ2-7; 8 nucleotides align to TRBD1. Germline CDR1 reads LNHNV; CDR2 reads YYDKDF (reference sequence). This CDR3 is 15 amino acids long. The V gene end was trimmed by 0 bases and the J gene end by 5 bases; junction bases not matched to a gene: 6. Here the CDR3 DNA reads TGTGCCACCAGCAGAGATATACAGGGGGGCCACGAGCAGTACTTC. This sequence encodes CATSRDIQGGHEQYF.

The J gene is TRBJ2-7, the V gene TRBV2, with a possible D match to TRBD1 (5 bases). This CDR3 has 13 amino acids. In germline, CDR1 is SNHLY, CDR2 FYNNEI. V was clipped by 3 bases and J by 1 base, with 7 bases between them. The CDR3 coding sequence is TGTGCCAGCAGTGAGTACAGGTCCTACGAGCAGTACTTC. Its protein product is CASSEYRSYEQYF.

The rearrangement links TRBV12-3 or TRBV12-4 to TRBJ1-3; 9 bases are a match to TRBD1. The CDR3 runs to 16 residues. V dropped 6 bases and J dropped 3; count of bases not matched to a gene: 9. The CDR3 reads CASSLGTGFVGNTIYF. CDR3 coding DNA: TGTGCCAGCAGCCTTGGGACAGGGTTCGTTGGAAACACCATATATTTT.

The J gene is TRBJ1-6, the V gene TRBV10-3; TRBD1 agrees at 7 bases. Trimming cost V 3 bases and J 13 bases; bases outside gene matches: 12. This CDR3 has 15 amino acids. Looked up from germline, CDR1 is ENHRY and CDR2 is SYGVKD. The CDR3 loop reads CAISEPGTDNPPLHF. The CDR3 DNA reads as TGTGCCATCAGTGAACCCGGGACAGATAATCCGCCCCTCCACTTT.

This clonotype was seen only a few times. The J gene is TRBJ2-7, the V gene TRBV9, with a possible D match to TRBD1 (5 bases). The CDR3 is 16 residues long. Germline CDR1 and CDR2: SGDLS and YYNGEE. V lost 0 bases and J lost 5, with 18 bases in between. The chain's CDR3 is CASSVEVGRPRHEQYF. The CDR3 DNA reads TGTGCCAGCAGCGTAGAAGTGGGGCGCCCGAGGCACGAGCAGTACTTC.

The chain recombines TRBV6-5 with TRBJ2-3; D is uncertain. Germline V gene data show CDR1 as MNHEY and CDR2 as SVGAGI. The CDR3 consists of 12 residues. With 6 bases removed from V and 3 bases from J, the gap between germline ends came to 7 bases. The CDR3 loop reads CASRSTTDTQYF. CDR3 sequence (DNA): TGTGCCAGCAGGTCCACTACAGATACGCAGTATTTT.

V usage is TRBV6-2 or TRBV6-3 and J usage is TRBJ2-7; TRBD2 matches 7 bases. The V segment lost 7 bases and the J segment 1 base; nucleotides outside the gene matches: 7. The germline CDR1 and CDR2 sequences are MNHEY and SVGEGT. The CDR3 is 14 residues long. As DNA, the CDR3 is TGTGCCAGCACCCACCGGGGGGAGTCCTACGAGCAGTACTTC. This gives the protein CASTHRGESYEQYF.

The chain combines TRBV6-5 with TRBJ1-1, with D possibly matching TRBD1 (5 bases). This CDR3 contains 13 residues. Germline CDR1 and CDR2: MNHEY and SVGAGI. With 5 bases removed from V and 6 bases from J, the gap between germline ends came to 13 bases. The CDR3 reads CASSPGGFAEAFF. The CDR3, as DNA: TGTGCCAGCAGTCCCGGGGGTTTCGCTGAAGCTTTCTTT.

V is TRBV4-3 and J is TRBJ1-1; 8 positions agree with TRBD1. The CDR3 loop spans 16 amino acids. Germline CDR1 and CDR2: LGHNA and YSLEER. The trim removed 0 bases at V and 5 bases at J, leaving 8 bases unmatched. The CDR3 DNA reads TGCGCCAGCAGCCAAGATGAGGCAGGGGGCACGACTGAAGCTTTCTTT. It yields the protein CASSQDEAGGTTEAFF.

The rearrangement uses TRBV27 and TRBJ2-7, with D tentatively TRBD2 (6 bases). Germline V gives CDR1 MNHEY, CDR2 SMNVEV (reference sequence). The V end was cut by 4 bases, the J end by 0 bases, with 10 bases between. The CDR3 consists of 14 residues. CDR3 in amino acids: CASSSDGSSYEQYF. The DNA for the CDR3 is TGTGCCAGCAGTTCGGACGGGAGCTCCTACGAGCAGTACTTC.

In its sample, this clonotype was seen a few times. V gene TRBV5-1 combines with J gene TRBJ1-6; possibly TRBD1 for D (6 bases). Trimming stripped 5 bases from V and 9 bases from J, with 21 bases between. The germline V gene encodes CDR1 SGHRS and CDR2 YFSETQ. There are 16 residues in the CDR3. The CDR3 DNA reads TGCGCCAGCAGATCCAGTTACAGGGCAAGTGGTTCACCCCTCCACTTT. It encodes CASRSSYRASGSPLHF.

The gene calls are TRBV3-1 and TRBJ1-5; TRBD1 agrees at 7 bases. Germline CDR1 LGHDT, CDR2 YNNKEL (reference sequence). V shed 6 bases, J shed 4 bases, and the junction held 6 bases outside the gene matches. CDR3 length: 14 amino acids. This chain's CDR3 is CASSDRVGNQPQHF. CDR3 sequence (DNA): TGTGCCAGCAGTGACAGGGTTGGTAATCAGCCCCAGCATTTT.

This clonotype was counted only a few times. The chain links TRBV6-5 to TRBJ2-3; 9 nucleotides agree with TRBD2. In germline, CDR1 is MNHEY, CDR2 SVGAGI. With 3 bases clipped from V and 6 bases from J, the junction kept 22 bases outside the gene matches. The CDR3 spans 20 residues. The CDR3 loop reads CASSYRAPSLAGARVDTQYF. CDR3 bases: TGTGCCAGCAGTTATCGTGCCCCCTCTTTAGCGGGAGCCCGAGTGGATACGCAGTATTTT.

This chain links TRBV4-3 with TRBJ2-7; 7 bases match TRBD1. Germline-derived CDR1 and CDR2 are LGHNA and YSLEER. Losses at the gene ends were 3 bases for V and 0 bases for J; bases not matched to a gene: 8. The CDR3 is 16 residues long. CDR3 sequence (DNA): TGCGCCAGCAGCCAGGATAGGGGGCCTAGCTCCTACGAGCAGTACTTC. As protein: CASSQDRGPSSYEQYF.